A single sample is the source of the 25 T cell receptor beta chains below, sequenced in a study of OX40 agonist ivuxolimab in advanced cancers. Profiled with immunoSEQ multiplex PCR; TCRdb holds only in-frame clones, not every one. In the table there are fewer than 6,500 clones, about 71% of which are singletons. The material was CD4+ or CD8+ T cells sorted from blood, obtained in a trial of the OX40 agonist ivuxolimab. Every receptor here comes from an adult with an advanced solid tumor such as melanoma, head and neck, liver or kidney cancer.

The J gene is TRBJ2-1, the V gene TRBV7-9; possible D gene TRBD2, 7 bases. With 1 base removed from V and 7 bases from J, the gap between germline ends came to 11 bases. The CDR3 loop spans 14 amino acids. Germline V CDR1 and CDR2: SEHNR, FQNEAQ (reference sequence). The CDR3 DNA reads TGTGCCAGCAGCTTAGTCGGGGGGCGGAATGAGCAGTTCTTC. It yields the protein CASSLVGGRNEQFF.

The rearrangement joins TRBV6-1 to TRBJ1-6, with D unclear. Germline V gives CDR1 MNHNS, CDR2 SASEGT. CDR3 length: 15 residues. Trimming shortened V by 1 base and J by 4 bases, and 8 bases separated the two germline ends. CDR3 bases: TGTGCCAGCAGTGAAGGCACACAATATAATTCACCCCTCCACTTT. Protein: CASSEGTQYNSPLHF.

This clone has just one count. The chain carries TRBV30 and TRBJ1-5; a possible D gene is TRBD1 (6 bases). The CDR3 covers 14 residues. CDR1 and CDR2 from the germline V gene are GTSNPN and SVGIG (reference sequence). V gave up 4 bases and J gave up 0 bases, with 10 bases separating them. In nucleotides, the CDR3 is TGTGCCTGGAACGGACAGAATAGCAATCAGCCCCAGCATTTT. This translates into CAWNGQNSNQPQHF.

This clone turned up a few times. This chain joins TRBV9 and TRBJ2-7; the match to TRBD2 covers 8 bases. The ends lost 3 bases at V and 0 bases at J; junction bases unmatched: 5. CDR3 length: 15 residues. The germline V gene encodes CDR1 SGDLS and CDR2 YYNGEE. The CDR3 reads CASSDLAGPSYEQYF. In nucleotides, the CDR3 is TGTGCCAGCAGCGACTTAGCGGGGCCCTCCTACGAGCAGTACTTC.

V is TRBV28 and J is TRBJ2-5, with D tentatively TRBD2 (6 bases). CDR1 is MDHEN and CDR2 is SYDVKM in the germline V gene. Trimming took off 3 bases at V and 4 bases at J, with 12 bases between the two ends. This CDR3 has 14 residues. As DNA, the CDR3 is TGTGCCAGCAGTTTCAGCGCGGGGACAGAGACCCAGTACTTC. This translates into CASSFSAGTETQYF.

For this clone: The same CDR3 arises from other DNA sequences in this sample as well. J is TRBJ1-2 and V is TRBV5-6; D not resolved. CDR3 length: 13 amino acids. Per germline, CDR1 SGHDT and CDR2 YYEEEE. V was cut by 0 bases and J by 2 bases, with 5 bases left in between. The CDR3 DNA is TGTGCCAGCAGCTTGGGGAGAAACTATGGCTACACCTTC. Protein: CASSLGRNYGYTF.

This chain joins TRBV7-9 and TRBJ2-2; D ambiguous. The CDR3 is 14 residues long. From germline, CDR1 is SEHNR and CDR2 FQNEAQ (reference sequence). V lost 1 base and J lost 2, with 5 bases in between. CDR3 region: CASSLDLNTGELFF. In nucleotides, the CDR3 is TGTGCCAGCAGCTTAGACCTCAACACCGGGGAGCTGTTTTTT.

By share of the sample, this clone is medium-sized (0.01 to 0.1%). V gene TRBV7-9 combines with J gene TRBJ2-7, with 9 nucleotides matching TRBD2. This CDR3 is 17 amino acids long. V trimming: 5 bases; J trimming: 0 bases; junction bases outside the gene matches: 11. Germline V gene data show CDR1 as SEHNR and CDR2 as FQNEAQ (reference sequence). The CDR3 spells CASSPGGAGGFSYEQYF. DNA for the CDR3: TGTGCCAGCAGCCCCGGAGGAGCGGGAGGTTTCTCCTACGAGCAGTACTTC.

The chain links TRBV5-5 to TRBJ1-1, with D uncertain. The CDR3 is 16 residues long. Germline-derived CDR1 and CDR2 are SGHKS and YYEKEE (reference sequence). Trimming shortened V by 3 bases and J by 4 bases, and 19 bases separated the two germline ends. In DNA, the CDR3 is TGTGCCAGCAGCTCAGAGGGTCCTCTCCCCCCCACTGAAGCTTTCTTT. This codes for CASSSEGPLPPTEAFF.

V gene TRBV29-1 combines with J gene TRBJ2-4, with 11 bases lining up with TRBD2. V dropped 0 bases and J dropped 0; count of bases not matched to a gene: 13. The CDR3 has 20 amino acids. Per germline, CDR1 SQVTM and CDR2 ANQGSEA. CDR3 in DNA: TGCAGCGTTGAAGATGGGACGGATAGCGGGGGGGAGATAGCCAAAAACATTCAGTACTTC. It translates to CSVEDGTDSGGEIAKNIQYF.

The rearrangement joins TRBV7-6 to TRBJ1-1, with 8 positions matching TRBD1. Trimming at V came to 4 bases and at J to 3 bases, leaving 4 bases not matched to a gene. From germline, CDR1 is SGHVS and CDR2 FNYEAQ. The CDR3 is made up of 14 amino acids. The CDR3 region has the DNA TGTGCCAGCAGCTCGACGGACAGGGACACTGAAGCTTTCTTT. Translated: CASSSTDRDTEAFF. Full variable domain (outside the CDR3, taken from reference TRBV7-6 and TRBJ1-1): GAGVSQSPRYKVTKRGQDVALRCDPISGHVSLYWYRQALGQGPEFLTYFNYEAQQDKSGLPNDRFSAERPEGSISTLTIQRTEQRDSAMYRCASSSTDRDTEAFFGQGTRLTVV.

The chain carries TRBV5-1 and TRBJ2-3, with D unclear. The germline gives CDR1 SGHRS, CDR2 YFSETQ. V lost 0 bases to trimming and J lost 0 bases, with 11 bases between them. The CDR3 has 16 amino acids. The CDR3 DNA follows: TGCGCCAGCAGCTTGGGGCTAAAGGTTAGCACAGATACGCAGTATTTT. It specifies CASSLGLKVSTDTQYF.

The rearrangement joins TRBV7-9 to TRBJ2-7; unclear D gene. V gave up 4 bases and J gave up 2 bases, with 9 bases separating them. The CDR3 covers 13 residues. Looked up from germline, CDR1 is SEHNR and CDR2 is FQNEAQ (reference sequence). Here the CDR3 DNA reads TGTGCCAGCAGCTCTACTGGTCCCTACGAGCAGTACTTC. It codes for CASSSTGPYEQYF.

The chain uses TRBV25-1 and TRBJ2-5, with D perhaps TRBD1 (5 bases). V gave up 4 bases and J gave up 4 bases, with 13 bases separating them. Germline CDR1 reads MGHDK; CDR2 reads SYGVNS. The CDR3 is made up of 14 amino acids. The CDR3 region is CASSVSKRGETQYF. The CDR3 bases are TGTGCCAGCAGTGTATCCAAAAGGGGAGAGACCCAGTACTTC.

This clone was found a few times. The chain carries TRBV9 and TRBJ2-5, with D unresolved. The germline gives CDR1 SGDLS, CDR2 YYNGEE. CDR3 length: 15 residues. Trimming removed 0 bases from V and 3 bases from J, with 12 bases in between. The CDR3, as DNA: TGTGCCAGCAGCGTAGACGGCGACCCAGAAGAGACCCAGTACTTC. Protein product: CASSVDGDPEETQYF.

This clone was detected only once. The gene calls are TRBV6-5 and TRBJ2-7; TRBD1 matches at 8 bases. This CDR3 is built from 13 residues. V shed 5 bases, J shed 2 bases, and the junction held 2 bases outside the gene matches. CDR1 is MNHEY, CDR2 SVGAGI, per germline. The DNA of the CDR3 is TGTGCCAGCAGTAGACAGGGGACCTACGAGCAGTACTTC. Protein sequence: CASSRQGTYEQYF.

CDR3 nucleotides: TGTGCCAGCAGCTTAGGACAGGGGAGTAACACCGGGGAGCTGTTTTTT. The encoded protein is CASSLGQGSNTGELFF. This chain joins TRBV7-9 and TRBJ2-2; 8 bases match TRBD1. This CDR3 comprises 16 residues. Unmatched junction bases numbered 3, after V lost 1 base and J lost 2 bases. CDR1 and CDR2 (germline): SEHNR, FQNEAQ (reference sequence).

On this clone itself: Its ends do not fully match the called genes, so a read error is possible. DNA of the CDR3: TGTGCTAGCAGCTTGTCCCCCCAACTAGCGGTCCTCGCCGGGGAGCTGTTTTTT. This translates into CASSLSPQLAVLAGELFF. The chain is built from TRBV7-7 and TRBJ2-2, with 8 bases fitting TRBD2. Germline CDR1 SSHAT, CDR2 FNYEAQ (reference sequence). CDR3 size: 18 residues.

This chain connects TRBV7-6 to TRBJ2-7, with 9 bases that match TRBD1. The CDR3 runs to 14 residues. Germline V gene sequence: CDR1 SGHVS, CDR2 FNYEAQ. V lost 5 bases, J lost 3 bases, and 5 bases stayed unmatched. The DNA for the CDR3 is TGTGCCAGCAGCCCTATGACAGGGGGCTACGAGCAGTACTTC. Its translation is CASSPMTGGYEQYF.

This chain uses TRBV7-2 with TRBJ2-2; 11 bases are shared with TRBD2. The CDR3 spans 16 residues. The germline V gene has CDR1 SGHTA and CDR2 FQGNSA. Trimming cost V 3 bases and J 8 bases; bases outside gene matches: 8. This CDR3 is CASSLLSGGATGELFF. CDR3 sequence (DNA): TGTGCCAGCAGCTTGCTTAGCGGGGGGGCCACAGGGGAGCTGTTTTTT.

This clone was counted once. This chain connects TRBV4-2 to TRBJ2-5; the D is unclear. CDR3 size: 15 residues. Germline V gene lookup returns CDR1 LGHNA and CDR2 YNFKEQ. V was pared by 0 bases and J by 9 bases, with 17 bases between. The DNA of the CDR3 is TGTGCCAGCAGCCAAGAATCGGCTAGAGGCGAGGCCCAGTACTTC. It yields the protein CASSQESARGEAQYF.

The chain joins TRBV7-9 to TRBJ1-5, with D possibly TRBD1 on 6 matching bases. The V gene lost 1 base and the J gene lost 4 bases, with 11 bases spanning the gap. There are 15 residues in the CDR3. Germline CDR1 and CDR2: SEHNR and FQNEAQ (reference sequence). The chain's CDR3 is CASSLGRGRNQPQHF. DNA for the CDR3: TGTGCCAGCAGCTTAGGCAGGGGCCGGAATCAGCCCCAGCATTTT.

Only a few counts were recorded for this clone. The V gene is TRBV9, the J gene TRBJ1-6, with a tentative D call TRBD1 (5 bases). This CDR3 spans 14 amino acids. V lost 0 bases and J lost 10, with 11 bases in between. In germline, CDR1 is SGDLS, CDR2 YYNGEE. The CDR3, as DNA: TGTGCCAGCAGCGTAGCTGGAGGGGAGTCACCCCTCCACTTT. Amino acids: CASSVAGGESPLHF.

This clone was counted only a few times. The rearrangement uses TRBV9 and TRBJ2-1; 14 nucleotides align to TRBD2. V was pared by 1 base and J by 15 bases, with 9 bases of the junction left unmatched. Germline CDR1 SGDLS, CDR2 YYNGEE. CDR3 length: 15 residues. CDR3 bases: TGTGCCAGCAGCGTAAACCGAGGGACTAGCGGGAGTCTGTTCTTC. This codes for CASSVNRGTSGSLFF.

The rearrangement links TRBV7-9 to TRBJ1-1; no firm D call. The CDR3 extends over 12 amino acids. Trimming left V 1 base short and J 5 bases short, with 5 bases between. CDR1 and CDR2 from the germline V gene are SEHNR and FQNEAQ (reference sequence). CDR3 protein: CASSLGVTEAFF. CDR3 sequence (DNA): TGTGCCAGCAGCTTAGGGGTTACTGAAGCTTTCTTT.